Listed below are T cell receptor beta chains from one sample, sequenced in a study of cytomegalovirus exposure and HLA in healthy donors. The protocol was immunoSEQ multiplex PCR, while the TCRdb copy is restricted to in-frame clones and leaves out a portion. The table lists around 110,000 clones, around 80% of them singletons. Sample: PBMCs. The receptors were gathered from a man aged 55 to 70 in good health and CMV-seronegative. The CDR3 runs from the conserved cysteine through the conserved F or W. Size values are once, few and many counts, or a class for expanded clones, and some rows have none.

V	size	J	CDR3
TRBV28	-	TRBJ1-2	CASSLDREDGYTF
TRBV5-1	-	TRBJ1-4	CASSLLQGEEKLFF
TRBV28	-	TRBJ1-3	CASSLGENTIYF
TRBV7-2	-	TRBJ1-2	CASSLRGAGYTF
TRBV7-8	-	TRBJ1-1	CASSPRTGRTEAFF
TRBV18	-	TRBJ1-2	CASSPLQGYGYTF
TRBV5-1	-	TRBJ2-5	CASSPQRQETQYF
TRBV19	-	TRBJ2-2	CASRKRDGELFF
TRBV7-2	-	TRBJ1-3	CASSRDPGISGNTIYF
TRBV7-3	few	TRBJ2-7	CASSFGGGYEQYF
TRBV5-4	-	TRBJ1-4	CASSLQGANEKLFF
TRBV7-2	-	TRBJ1-1	CASSSRRETSEAFF
TRBV7-3	-	TRBJ1-2	CASSLNPGGGYGYTF
TRBV27	-	TRBJ2-1	CASSRTPANNEQFF
TRBV19	-	TRBJ1-2	CASSMTAYGYTF
TRBV18	-	TRBJ2-1	CASSPGQGGDEQFF
TRBV7-9	-	TRBJ1-6	CASSFQKEDSPLHF
TRBV28	-	TRBJ1-5	CASSLLYQPQHF
TRBV6-5	-	TRBJ1-1	CASSYSRQGQTEAFF
TRBV12-5	-	TRBJ1-3	CASGNQGWGNTIYF
TRBV4-3	-	TRBJ1-2	CASSQDLYGTRGYGYTF
TRBV29-1	-	TRBJ1-2	CSAARENYGYTF
TRBV18	-	TRBJ1-4	CASSGQGDEKLFF
TRBV29-1	-	TRBJ2-5	CSVGGGLIGQETQYF
TRBV4-3	-	TRBJ1-3	CASSSTEGNTIYF
TRBV2	-	TRBJ2-6	CASSGRGTGANVLTF
TRBV5-6	few	TRBJ2-2	CASSLLSGELFF
TRBV7-2	-	TRBJ1-2	CASSLGGGGANYGYTF
TRBV15	few	TRBJ2-2	CATSRDRTGVRRELFF
TRBV19	-	TRBJ1-6	CASSIPGNNSPLHF
TRBV5-1	-	TRBJ1-4	CASSREGQGARTDEKLFF
TRBV5-6	once	TRBJ2-5	CASSTPRDRGRRETQYF
TRBV7-2	few	TRBJ2-1	CASSPTGRGHEQFF
TRBV6-5	-	TRBJ1-6	CASSYWGQGGSPLHF
TRBV27	few	TRBJ2-5	CASSGQGMKTQYF
TRBV18	-	TRBJ2-3	CASSPSDPDTQYF
TRBV2	-	TRBJ2-7	CASIRTGPSVEQYF
TRBV6-1	once	TRBJ2-5	CASSEALNVGAGAKETQYF
TRBV4-1	-	TRBJ1-2	CASSPNTGGFSYTF
TRBV7-9	-	TRBJ2-1	CASSLGTGVSYNEQFF
TRBV19	-	TRBJ1-5	CASSKQGTDQPQHF
TRBV19	-	TRBJ1-1	CASSIQGENTEAFF
TRBV5-4	once	TRBJ1-1	CASSLDMNTEAFF